This is a list of T cell receptor beta chains from one sample in a study of T cell repertoires in cytomegalovirus infection. MiXCR was run by TCRdb on the reads, yielding one entry per CDR3 protein. This sample has nearly 700,000 distinct CDR3 sequences, with roughly 36% found just once. Their target antigens are unknown. The sequencing here drew on cultured PBMCs, taken from culture after CMV antigen stimulation. The receptors were gathered from a human donor in good health (CMV status not recorded). Some clones in this sample may be carry-over from other donors' samples. CDR3s include the opening cysteine and the closing phenylalanine or tryptophan. Fields, in order: J gene, V gene, CDR3 protein.

j_gene: TRBJ2-3
v_gene: TRBV6-2/TRBV6-3
CDR3aa: CASSYGVITDTQYF

j_gene: TRBJ2-3
v_gene: TRBV5-4
CDR3aa: CASSSRLDTDTQYF

j_gene: TRBJ2-5
v_gene: TRBV27
CDR3aa: CASSLRDYQQETQYF

j_gene: TRBJ2-5
v_gene: TRBV2
CDR3aa: CASSDSIGGETQYF

j_gene: TRBJ1-1
v_gene: TRBV4-3
CDR3aa: CASGHLTANTEAFF

j_gene: TRBJ2-3
v_gene: TRBV27
CDR3aa: CASSLKEGQTPSTDTQYF

j_gene: TRBJ2-3
v_gene: TRBV20-1
CDR3aa: CSARDLQAGGRADTQYF

j_gene: TRBJ2-3
v_gene: TRBV7-8
CDR3aa: CASSPLAGNTDTQYF

j_gene: TRBJ1-5
v_gene: TRBV7-9
CDR3aa: CASSRIESNQPQHF

j_gene: TRBJ2-3
v_gene: TRBV7-6
CDR3aa: CASSHGGPSTDTQYF

j_gene: TRBJ2-5
v_gene: TRBV7-2
CDR3aa: CASSHYDTQETQYF

j_gene: TRBJ2-7
v_gene: TRBV7-8
CDR3aa: CASSAGTGGLAGLSSYEQYF

j_gene: TRBJ2-5
v_gene: TRBV12-3/TRBV12-4
CDR3aa: CASSTSGGAVETQYF

j_gene: TRBJ2-1
v_gene: TRBV7-2
CDR3aa: CASRPTSDYNEQFF

j_gene: TRBJ1-1
v_gene: TRBV12-3/TRBV12-4
CDR3aa: CASSLRDGVAWTEAFF

j_gene: TRBJ1-2
v_gene: TRBV7-2
CDR3aa: CASSLRGTGGTYGYTF

j_gene: TRBJ1-2
v_gene: TRBV7-9
CDR3aa: CASSLLVYGYTF

j_gene: TRBJ1-2
v_gene: TRBV10-2
CDR3aa: CASADGYNGYTF

j_gene: TRBJ2-1
v_gene: TRBV7-4
CDR3aa: CASSAPGSGRFNEQFF

j_gene: TRBJ2-5
v_gene: TRBV20-1
CDR3aa: CSAREWTILEETQYF

j_gene: TRBJ2-1
v_gene: TRBV20-1
CDR3aa: CSARALGVSYNEQFF

j_gene: TRBJ1-4
v_gene: TRBV7-2
CDR3aa: CASSPGTGFEKLFF

j_gene: TRBJ1-2
v_gene: TRBV5-4
CDR3aa: CASSRFKQGDGYTF

j_gene: TRBJ2-7
v_gene: TRBV7-2
CDR3aa: CASRPSGYEQYF

j_gene: TRBJ2-3
v_gene: TRBV5-4
CDR3aa: CASSPGTSGMIPFTDTQYF

j_gene: TRBJ2-5
v_gene: TRBV19
CDR3aa: CATASRAGGRYGTQYF

j_gene: TRBJ2-3
v_gene: TRBV20-1
CDR3aa: CSARTVSSTDTQYF

j_gene: TRBJ1-1
v_gene: TRBV20-1
CDR3aa: CSAMDRNTEAFF

j_gene: TRBJ1-5
v_gene: TRBV14
CDR3aa: CASSHYKWRALSNQPQHF

j_gene: TRBJ2-4
v_gene: TRBV10-3
CDR3aa: CAISQDRVLAKNIQYF

j_gene: TRBJ2-5
v_gene: TRBV7-2
CDR3aa: CASSGPGDTGAGKETQYF

j_gene: TRBJ2-1
v_gene: TRBV7-9
CDR3aa: CASSLAPRGSRNEQFF

j_gene: TRBJ2-3
v_gene: TRBV4-1
CDR3aa: CASSRYQRAGAESTDTQYF

j_gene: TRBJ2-2
v_gene: TRBV6-5
CDR3aa: CASSRSYANTGELFF

j_gene: TRBJ2-2
v_gene: TRBV7-6
CDR3aa: CASLGGKAGELFF

j_gene: TRBJ2-2
v_gene: TRBV12-5
CDR3aa: CASGPRWSRDTGELFF

j_gene: TRBJ2-5
v_gene: TRBV27
CDR3aa: CASSRLPGIAGQETQYF

j_gene: TRBJ2-5
v_gene: TRBV7-2
CDR3aa: CASSPLETQYF

j_gene: TRBJ2-7
v_gene: TRBV7-2
CDR3aa: CASSLTPVGYEQYF